The T cell receptor (beta chain) under discussion was sequenced for a study of T cells in Graves' hyperthyroidism and ophthalmopathy (dated by TCRdb to the late 2010s). In the study overall: Peripheral blood was collected at initial diagnosis, before any treatment. The 75 to 100 discovery patients were divided at random into training and test sets in a 7:3 ratio. The study also compared thyroid tissue and blood T-cell repertoires from several Graves' hyperthyroidism patients. Following sampling, methimazole starting at 30 mg daily was given to hyperthyroidism patients, and high-dose intravenous methylprednisolone was given to ophthalmopathy patients. An independent validation cohort of around 20 hyperthyroidism patients and 17 patients who later progressed to ophthalmopathy tested prospective prediction of ophthalmopathy. To identify distinguishing TCR V-J signatures, a discovery cohort of around 98 patients was used, comprising roughly 45 with Graves' ophthalmopathy and some 57 with stable Graves' hyperthyroidism. TCR Vbeta CDR3 sequencing of some 140 peripheral blood samples (43 ophthalmopathy, over 70 hyperthyroidism and some 17 progressor patients) is reported in the paper.

This clonotype has a count of ten or more. No antigen is known for it. No base qualities exist here, and no much larger clone lies one base off it. The TCR beta CDR3 regions were amplified from RNA transcripts. For the first round of RT-PCR on the TCR CDR3, the HTBI primer set was used together with the Qiagen OneStep RT-PCR kit. Libraries were constructed in a second round of multiplex PCR, after which size selection and purification were performed. Sequencing of the libraries was done on an Illumina HiSeq2000 using paired-end 100 bp reads. The authors' analysis ran thus. SOAPnuke was used to process the raw data, throwing out any read that contained adapters or uncalled bases, had a mean Phred below 15, or lacked an exact constant-primer or identifier match. High-quality paired reads were merged using COPE v1.2.5, and each unique nucleotide sequence was defined as a clonotype. MiTCR v1.1 was used to align clonotypes to the IMGT TRBV, TRBD and TRBJ reference segments. The analysis was restricted to V-J combinations with a frequency above 0.0001, which together covered just over 99% of the repertoires. The TCS score was defined as the ratio of F50 (clonal expansion) to E x V (chaos), calculated using BLOSUM62-based TCRdist between CDR3 peptides within each V-J. Welch's t-statistics and random forest reduced some 510 V-J features to under 15, which were used in a naive Bayes classifier (R e1071). TCRdb reworked the public reads: Q25 trimming with fastp, MiXCR clone assembly, productive beta chains retained. Each entry merges the rows of one CDR3 protein and shows their most common DNA and genes. The V and J calls come from TCRdb's annotation, not from the publication. For this sample there are hundreds of thousands of distinct CDR3 sequences; roughly 15% appear just once. Jointly, the top ten make up roughly a tenth of the sample.

Stable Graves' hyperthyroidism was defined as no progression to ophthalmopathy during 18 months of follow-up. Hyperthyroidism patients were newly diagnosed, had a disease duration of under 2 months, and were aged 18 to 65 years. Patients with uncontrolled infections, other autoimmune diseases, pregnancy or lactation were excluded. Diagnoses relied on clinical symptoms, serum thyroxine and TRAb, thyroid ultrasound and orbital computed tomography. PBMCs were separated from under 12 ml of fresh peripheral blood using Ficoll-Paque density gradient centrifugation. Total RNA was extracted with Trizol reagent, and quality was checked on an Agilent 2100 Bioanalyzer. Summary of the overall study and its limitations: Most expanded thyroid clonotypes (frequency above 0.001) were also detected in blood, suggesting blood repertoires may reflect thyroid immune responses. During validation, the model predicted progression to ophthalmopathy a median of about 5.9 months ahead of onset, with around 65% sensitivity and roughly 72% specificity. No statistical method was used to set the sample size in advance, and investigators knew the group allocation. In cross-validation, a model built on a 13 V-J signature told ophthalmopathy apart from stable hyperthyroidism with approximately 91% sensitivity and about 81% specificity, and in testing the same model reached 80%/75%.

From cysteine to phenylalanine, the CDR3 is 12 amino acids long. Of all the DNA, just the CDR3 is kept, 36 bases in frame from base 1. The germline V gene (reference sequence) supplies CDR1 DFQATT and CDR2 SNEGSKA. V is reduced by 2 bases and J by 2 bases, leaving a spacing of 7 bases between them. The rearranged chain carries TRBV20-1 and TRBJ2-7; no D gene call is confident. Material for sequencing was blood. The sequence was obtained from a woman aged 18-35 years with Graves' hyperthyroidism. The CDR3 amino acid sequence is: CSARYGTYEQYF. The DNA reads TGCAGTGCTAGATATGGGACCTACGAGCAGTACTTC.